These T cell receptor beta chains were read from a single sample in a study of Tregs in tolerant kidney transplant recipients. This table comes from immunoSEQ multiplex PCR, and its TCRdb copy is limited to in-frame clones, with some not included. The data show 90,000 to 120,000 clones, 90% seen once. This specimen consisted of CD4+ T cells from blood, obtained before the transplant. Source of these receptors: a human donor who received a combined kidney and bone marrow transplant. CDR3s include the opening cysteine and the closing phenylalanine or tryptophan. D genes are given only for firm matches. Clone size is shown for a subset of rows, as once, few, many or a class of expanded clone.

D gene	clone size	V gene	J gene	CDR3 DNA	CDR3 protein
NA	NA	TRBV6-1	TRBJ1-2	TGTGCCAGCAACCAGGGGAGTGGTGGCTACACCTTC	CASNQGSGGYTF
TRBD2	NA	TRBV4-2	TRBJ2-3	TGTGCCAGCAGCCAAGGGGCGGGACTAGCGGGGGCCGATCGCACAGATACGCAGTATTTT	CASSQGAGLAGADRTDTQYF
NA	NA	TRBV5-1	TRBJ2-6	TGCGCCAGCAGCCAGGACAGTTTATCTGGGGCCAACGTCCTGACTTTC	CASSQDSLSGANVLTF
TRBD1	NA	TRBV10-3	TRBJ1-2	TGTGCCAGCAAGACAGGGGAGGACTATGGCTACACCTTC	CASKTGEDYGYTF
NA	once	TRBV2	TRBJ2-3	TGTGCCAGCAGAGAAACAAGAGATACGCAGTATTTT	CASRETRDTQYF
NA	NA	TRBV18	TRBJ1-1	TGTGCCAGCTCAGCGGCCAGATCGAACACTGAAGCTTTCTTT	CASSAARSNTEAFF
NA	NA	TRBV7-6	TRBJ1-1	TGTGCCAGCAGCTTAAACAAGAACACTGAAGCTTTCTTT	CASSLNKNTEAFF
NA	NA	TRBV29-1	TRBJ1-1	TGCAGCGTTGAACAGAACACTGAAGCTTTCTTT	CSVEQNTEAFF
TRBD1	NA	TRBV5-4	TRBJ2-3	TGTGCCAGCAGCGTCGGGACAGCGGATACGCAGTATTTT	CASSVGTADTQYF
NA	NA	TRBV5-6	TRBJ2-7	TGTGCCAGCAGCGATACCGGGACTCAGGGGCAGTACTTC	CASSDTGTQGQYF
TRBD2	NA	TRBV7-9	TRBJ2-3	TGTGCCAGCAAGAGCGGGAAGACAGATACGCAGTATTTT	CASKSGKTDTQYF